These 7 T cell receptor beta chains share one sample of origin, sequenced in a study of cytomegalovirus exposure and HLA in healthy donors. This PCR relied on a set of 60 Vbeta primers and 13 Jbeta primers. Here immunoSEQ multiplex PCR was the method, and the copy in TCRdb shows in-frame clones only, minus some. The profile covers around 280,000 clones, with about 90% appearing a single time and approximately 2.2% taken by the ten largest. Sample: PBMCs. The origin of the receptors is a woman under 30 in good health and CMV-seronegative.

The CDR3 DNA follows: TGTGCCAGCACCTCGTGGCGGGGTAGCTCCTACAATGAGCAGTTCTTC. This gives the protein CASTSWRGSSYNEQFF. The gene calls are TRBV7-9 and TRBJ2-1, with D maybe TRBD2 (6 bases). The germline CDR1 and CDR2 sequences are SEHNR and FQNEAQ (reference sequence). This CDR3 contains 16 residues. Trimming took off 7 bases at V and 0 bases at J, with 16 bases between the two ends.

This chain joins TRBV27 and TRBJ1-5; a possible D gene is TRBD1 (6 bases). The germline CDR1 and CDR2 sequences are MNHEY and SMNVEV (reference sequence). Trimming left V 5 bases short and J 5 bases short, with 16 bases between. This CDR3 has 15 amino acids. Here the CDR3 DNA reads TGTGCCAGCAGTCAACAGGGATGGCCCTATCAGCCCCAGCATTTT. It codes for CASSQQGWPYQPQHF.

The chain links TRBV21-1 to TRBJ1-2. TRBV21-1 is marked as a pseudogene. The CDR3 sequence is 18 residues long. Written as DNA, the CDR3 is TGTGCCAGCAGCAAAAGCCGGGAGGGGACAGACCTTAACTATGGCTACACCTTC. Its translation is CASSKSREGTDLNYGYTF.

The genes are TRBV5-1 and TRBJ2-7, with 10 bases lining up with TRBD2. V dropped 0 bases and J dropped 1; count of bases not matched to a gene: 13. There are 19 residues in the CDR3. Per the germline V gene, CDR1 is SGHRS and CDR2 is YFSETQ. For the CDR3, the DNA is TGCGCCAGCAGCTTGGGTTGGACTAGCGGTCCCGGGAGGTCCTACGAGCAGTACTTC. This sequence encodes CASSLGWTSGPGRSYEQYF.

This clone turned up a few times. The chain links TRBV6-5 to TRBJ2-7; the D is unclear. The CDR3 has 14 amino acids. The germline V gene encodes CDR1 MNHEY and CDR2 SVGAGI. Trimming stripped 2 bases from V and 1 base from J, with 9 bases between. CDR3 region: CASSYVGGSYEQYF. CDR3 DNA sequence: TGTGCCAGCAGTTACGTTGGCGGATCCTACGAGCAGTACTTC.

The V gene is TRBV10-3, the J gene TRBJ1-1; 10 nucleotides align to TRBD1. V lost 3 bases and J lost 14; bases outside the gene matches: 12. There are 14 residues in the CDR3. Germline V gives CDR1 ENHRY, CDR2 SYGVKD. The DNA for the CDR3 is TGTGCCATCAGTGAAGTTAGAGGGGACAGGGGCGTCTTCTTT. Amino acids: CAISEVRGDRGVFF.

The chain couples TRBV5-1 to TRBJ2-7, with 8 bases fitting TRBD1. Germline V lookup: CDR1 SGHRS, CDR2 YFSETQ. The V and J ends lost 1 base and 4 bases, in that order; junction bases with no gene match: 10. This CDR3 is 16 amino acids long. CDR3 nucleotide sequence: TGCGCCAGCAGCTTGCGCGGACAGGGCCCGATTTACGAGCAGTACTTC. Amino acids: CASSLRGQGPIYEQYF. The whole variable domain, filled in from reference TRBV5-1 and TRBJ2-7, reads KAGVTQTPRYLIKTRGQQVTLSCSPISGHRSVSWYQQTPGQGLQFLFEYFSETQRNKGNFPGRFSGRQFSNSRSEMNVSTLELGDSALYLCASSLRGQGPIYEQYFGPGTRLTVT.